Listed below are T cell receptor beta chains from one sample, sequenced in a study of blood T cell repertoires in COVID-19. Generated by immunoSEQ multiplex PCR, the TCRdb table keeps only in-frame clones and is missing some. The sample has some 530,000 clones, around 85% seen once. Material for sequencing was PBMCs or T cells enriched from blood (not recorded which). The receptors derive from a woman aged 55-70 years who had recovered from COVID-19. The CDR3 runs from the conserved cysteine through the conserved F or W. The D gene is left open where the match is weak. Rows may omit the clone size; those that give it use once, few, many or a size class.

abundance	d_gene	v_gene	j_gene	len	CDR3nt	CDR3aa
NA	TRBD2	TRBV11-3	TRBJ2-1	14	TGTGCCAGCAGCGCAACTAGCGGGGGGGGTGAGCAGTTCTTC	CASSATSGGGEQFF
NA	NA	TRBV7-6	TRBJ2-3	13	TGTGCCAGCGCCAGGGTAAACACAGATACGCAGTATTTT	CASARVNTDTQYF
NA	TRBD2	TRBV18	TRBJ2-3	19	TGTGCCAGCTCACCATTGCCGAGCGGGGGAAAACCTAGCACAGATACGCAGTATTTT	CASSPLPSGGKPSTDTQYF
NA	NA	TRBV5-1	TRBJ2-1	16	TGCGCCAGCAGGCCCAATACAGCTTCCTCCTACAATGAGCAGTTCTTC	CASRPNTASSYNEQFF
NA	TRBD2	TRBV18	TRBJ2-5	15	TGTGCCAGCTGCCCAGGGAGGGGAGACCAAGAGACCCAGTACTTC	CASCPGRGDQETQYF
NA	TRBD1	TRBV24-1	TRBJ2-1	13	TGTGCCGCGTCCGGGACAGGGACTTATGAGCAGTTCTTC	CAASGTGTYEQFF
NA	TRBD2	TRBV19	TRBJ2-1	15	TGTGCCAGTAAAGGACTAGGCAGCTCCTACAATGAGCAGTTCTTC	CASKGLGSSYNEQFF
NA	NA	TRBV14	TRBJ2-1	13	TGTGCCAGCAGCCAAGATAGAATCGAGGTGGGGTTCTTC	CASSQDRIEVGFF
NA	NA	TRBV18	TRBJ2-2	13	TGTGCCAGCTCATACAGGAACACCGGGGAGCTGTTTTTT	CASSYRNTGELFF
NA	NA	TRBV9	TRBJ1-5	15	TGTGCCAGCAGCGAAACAGGAGCTAGCAATCAGCCCCAGCATTTT	CASSETGASNQPQHF
NA	TRBD2	TRBV6-2/TRBV6-3	TRBJ2-7	16	TGTGCCAGCAGTATAGGGGGACTAGCGGGGGTCTACGAGCAGTACTTC	CASSIGGLAGVYEQYF
once	TRBD2	TRBV6-5	TRBJ2-2	15	TGTGCCAGCAGTCAACAGCGGGGGGACGGCGGGGAGCTGTTTTTT	CASSQQRGDGGELFF
once	NA	TRBV30	TRBJ2-1	13	TGTGCCTGGAGTGTGGGGGGGCAGGGTGAGCAGTTCTTC	CAWSVGGQGEQFF
NA	TRBD1	TRBV5-1	TRBJ1-1	15	TGCGCCAGCAGCCCGAGGGACAGAGAGAACACTGAAGCTTTCTTT	CASSPRDRENTEAFF
NA	NA	TRBV6-5	TRBJ1-4	12	TGTGCCAGCGGGAGACTGAATGAAAAACTGTTTTTT	CASGRLNEKLFF
NA	NA	TRBV5-1	TRBJ2-3	15	TGCGCCAGCAGCTTGGATCCAGGGCGGGGAGATACGCAGTATTTT	CASSLDPGRGDTQYF
once	NA	TRBV10-3	TRBJ1-5	16	TGTGCCATCAGTGGGGGGCCGGGTTCTGGCAATCAGCCCCAGCATTTT	CAISGGPGSGNQPQHF
NA	TRBD1	TRBV18	TRBJ2-7	15	TGTGCCAGCTCGAAGGACAGGCAAGAAGCCTACGAGCAGTACTTC	CASSKDRQEAYEQYF
NA	TRBD1	TRBV10-2	TRBJ1-2	14	TGCGCCAGCAGTGAGTCTTCCAGGGGGCAGGGCTACACCTTC	CASSESSRGQGYTF
NA	TRBD2	TRBV29-1	TRBJ2-5	14	TGCAGCGTTGCCCCCGGACTAGCGTCGGAGACCCAGTACTTC	CSVAPGLASETQYF
few	NA	TRBV5-1	TRBJ2-3	11	TGCGCCAGCAGCTCTCAGGATACGCAGTATTTT	CASSSQDTQYF
NA	TRBD2	TRBV10-1	TRBJ2-1	18	TGCGCCAGCAGTGAGTCGAAGATCCTAGCGGGGGGGTTAAATGAGCAGTTCTTC	CASSESKILAGGLNEQFF
NA	NA	TRBV24-1	TRBJ2-5	11	TGTGCCACCAGTTACTCGGGGGCCCAGTACTTC	CATSYSGAQYF
NA	NA	TRBV19	TRBJ1-4	17	TGTGCCAGTAGTATCTCAAACTACCAGGGCCTCAATGAAAAACTGTTTTTT	CASSISNYQGLNEKLFF
NA	TRBD1	TRBV6-5	TRBJ2-1	14	TGTGCCAGCACCCAGGACAGGAGTAACAATGAGCAGTTCTTC	CASTQDRSNNEQFF
NA	NA	TRBV15	TRBJ2-7	13	TGTGCCACCAGCCAGGACAGTTACTACGAGCAGTACTTC	CATSQDSYYEQYF
NA	TRBD1	TRBV13	TRBJ2-3	17	TGTGCCAGCAGCTTAGGGCCGGGACAGGGGTTGCCAGATACGCAGTATTTT	CASSLGPGQGLPDTQYF
NA	TRBD1	TRBV18	TRBJ2-7	11	TGTGCCAGCTCACCTGGACAGGGGAAAGCCTTC	CASSPGQGKAF
once	NA	TRBV2	TRBJ1-4	13	TGTGCCAGCAGCCCCGGACTCGGAGAAAAACTGTTTTTT	CASSPGLGEKLFF
once	NA	TRBV7-6	TRBJ2-5	14	TGTGCCAGCAGCTTAGGTTACACAGGAGAGACCCAGTACTTC	CASSLGYTGETQYF
NA	NA	TRBV7-9	TRBJ2-6	15	TGTGCCAGCAGCTTACCCGTCTCTGGGGCCAACGTCCTGACTTTC	CASSLPVSGANVLTF
NA	NA	TRBV10-2	TRBJ2-3	15	TGCGCCAGCAGTGAGTTGGGGACTTCGAGCGATACGCAGTATTTT	CASSELGTSSDTQYF
NA	TRBD1	TRBV12-3/TRBV12-4	TRBJ2-1	13	TGTGCCACCAGGACAGGGGTCTACAATGAGCAGTTCTTC	CATRTGVYNEQFF
NA	TRBD1	TRBV11-2	TRBJ2-2	15	TGTGCCAGCAGCTTCGGACAGGGGGCGACCGGGGAGCTGTTTTTT	CASSFGQGATGELFF
NA	TRBD1	TRBV7-8	TRBJ1-5	15	TGTGCCAGCAGCTTAGGGACAGGGGGGAGTCAGCCCCAGCATTTT	CASSLGTGGSQPQHF
NA	TRBD2	TRBV5-4	TRBJ2-3	16	TGTGCCAGCAGCTTGAAGGCTAGCGGGGGTACAGATACGCAGTATTTT	CASSLKASGGTDTQYF
many	NA	TRBV2	TRBJ1-6	15	TGTGCCAGCAGCCAACCGGAGGCAGCAAATTCACCCCTCCACTTT	CASSQPEAANSPLHF
NA	NA	TRBV2	TRBJ1-4	13	TGTGCCATCCGACAGACAACTAATGAAAAACTGTTTTTT	CAIRQTTNEKLFF
once	TRBD1	TRBV5-1	TRBJ1-1	13	TGCGCCAGCAGCGTAGGACAGGGCGCTGAAGCTTTCTTT	CASSVGQGAEAFF
NA	NA	TRBV10-1	TRBJ1-2	12	TGCGCCAGCAGTGATTCGGGGGGAGGCTACACCTTC	CASSDSGGGYTF
NA	NA	TRBV24-1	TRBJ2-5	15	TGTGCCACCAGTGACCCCGGCAGGGCGGGGGAGACCCAGTACTTC	CATSDPGRAGETQYF
few	NA	TRBV19	TRBJ2-4	15	TGTGCCAGTAGTCAGACAGTCCTAGCCAAAAACATTCAGTACTTC	CASSQTVLAKNIQYF
NA	NA	TRBV11-3	TRBJ2-1	15	TGTGCCAGCAGCTACTCCGGGGACAACTACAATGAGCAGTTCTTC	CASSYSGDNYNEQFF
NA	NA	TRBV7-9	TRBJ2-5	14	TGTGCCAGCAGCGACCTTTGGAGGGAAGAGACCCAGTACTTC	CASSDLWREETQYF
NA	NA	TRBV5-1	TRBJ1-1	14	TGCGCCAGCAGCGTGACAAGATTGAACACTGAAGCTTTCTTT	CASSVTRLNTEAFF
NA	NA	TRBV27	TRBJ1-1	15	TGTGCCAGCAGTTTAACGGCAGGGCGGCGGACTGAAGCTTTCTTT	CASSLTAGRRTEAFF
few	TRBD2	TRBV10-3	TRBJ2-2	15	TGTGCCACCAAGACTAGCGGGGGTGACACCGGGGAGCTGTTTTTT	CATKTSGGDTGELFF
NA	TRBD1	TRBV6-5	TRBJ2-7	15	TGTGCCAGCAGCATCGGGACAGGGCCATCCTACGAGCAGTACTTC	CASSIGTGPSYEQYF
NA	NA	TRBV6-5	TRBJ1-2	10	TGTGCCACCAAAAACTATGGCTACACCTTC	CATKNYGYTF
NA	NA	TRBV6-5	TRBJ2-4	14	TGTGCCAGCAGTTATAAAGCAGGTCAAAACATTCAGTACTTC	CASSYKAGQNIQYF
NA	NA	TRBV18	TRBJ1-1	13	TGTGCCAGCTCACCAGGCTCCAACACTGAAGCTTTCTTT	CASSPGSNTEAFF
once	NA	TRBV7-9	TRBJ1-5	12	TGTGCCAGCAGCTACGGGGAGCAGCCCCAGCATTTT	CASSYGEQPQHF